The clone carrying this T cell receptor beta chain was seen once. Its antigen is as yet unknown. The J segment lost 4 bases and the V segment lost 5 bases, leaving 11 bases of the junction unmatched. This CDR3 is 15 amino acids long. Per the germline V gene, CDR1 is SQVTM and CDR2 is ANQGSEA. Healthy bone marrow donors formed the donor group. The study ran its PCR with 60 Vbeta and 13 Jbeta primers. Generated by immunoSEQ multiplex PCR, the TCRdb table keeps only in-frame clones and is missing some. The table lists just under 95,000 clones, 81% of them singletons. These data originate in a study of cytomegalovirus exposure and HLA in healthy donors. Study-wide findings and caveats: Reportedly, fewer N-insertions than the approximately 690-donor mean appeared in an Asian-associated ancestry cluster in a later analysis.

The chain combines TRBV29-1 with TRBJ1-3, with 7 nucleotides matching TRBD1. The receptor comes from a human donor in good health. The sample consisted of PBMCs. Written as DNA, the CDR3 is TGCAGCGTTATCCGGGACAGCGTTTCGGGAAACACCATATATTTT. It encodes CSVIRDSVSGNTIYF.